A selection of T cell receptor beta chains follows, all from one sample in a study of graft-versus-host responses after intestinal transplantation. The table came from immunoSEQ multiplex PCR; TCRdb's copy has only in-frame clones and leaves some out. The repertoire holds 60,000 to 70,000 clones, with 89% as singletons. Sample: ileum tissue, taken 350 to 400 days after transplant. These receptors originate from a human patient who received an intestinal transplant, so some T cells may come from the graft donor. Each CDR3 is given with its conserved first and last residue. The D gene is left open where the match is weak. A row's size may be missing; if present it is once, few, many or a size class.

d_gene	abundance	len	v_gene	j_gene	CDR3aa	CDR3nt
-	-	12	TRBV4-1	TRBJ1-6	CASSERGPPLHF	TGCGCCAGCAGCGAACGAGGCCCACCCCTCCACTTT
-	-	13	TRBV9	TRBJ2-3	CASSVVLTDTQYF	TGTGCCAGCAGCGTAGTTCTCACAGATACGCAGTATTTT
TRBD1	-	14	TRBV6-1	TRBJ2-3	CASTAGGPPDTQYF	TGTGCCAGCACCGCAGGGGGCCCCCCAGATACGCAGTATTTT
-	-	13	TRBV6-6	TRBJ1-1	CASSYRANTEAFF	TGTGCCAGCAGTTATAGGGCGAACACTGAAGCTTTCTTT
-	-	16	TRBV19	TRBJ1-5	CASSISLGGGYQPQHF	TGTGCCAGTAGTATTTCCTTAGGGGGGGGCTATCAGCCCCAGCATTTT
-	-	14	TRBV28	TRBJ1-1	CASSLDGGGTEAFF	TGTGCCAGCAGTCTAGACGGGGGAGGCACTGAAGCTTTCTTT
TRBD1	-	17	TRBV10-3	TRBJ1-3	CAISEPGTGSSGNTIYF	TGTGCCATCAGTGAGCCAGGGACAGGGAGCTCTGGAAACACCATATATTTT
-	-	14	TRBV7-2	TRBJ1-2	CASSLESSNYGYTF	TGTGCCAGCAGCTTAGAAAGTTCTAACTATGGCTACACCTTC
-	-	12	TRBV28	TRBJ2-3	CAEGESTDTQYF	TGTGCCGAGGGGGAGTCGACAGATACGCAGTATTTT
-	-	13	TRBV5-1	TRBJ1-2	CASSLAGQGGYTF	TGCGCCAGCAGCTTGGCAGGGCAGGGTGGCTACACCTTC
TRBD1	once	15	TRBV4-1	TRBJ2-7	CASSQAKDRAGEQYF	TGCGCCAGCAGCCAAGCGAAGGACAGGGCCGGCGAGCAGTACTTC
TRBD2	once	17	TRBV5-6	TRBJ2-7	CASSETSGRTFHYEQYF	TGTGCCAGCAGCGAGACTAGCGGGAGGACATTCCACTACGAGCAGTACTTC
TRBD1	-	19	TRBV4-1	TRBJ2-5	CASSQPSLDGTGAQETQYF	TGCGCCAGCAGCCAACCCAGCCTTGACGGGACAGGGGCCCAAGAGACCCAGTACTTC
TRBD1	-	16	TRBV6-5	TRBJ1-6	CASSYSGTGRNSPLHF	TGTGCCAGCAGTTACTCAGGGACAGGGAGGAATTCACCCCTCCACTTT
-	-	15	TRBV6-1	TRBJ2-3	CASSEVGAGTDTQYF	TGTGCCAGCAGTGAAGTTGGTGCAGGAACAGATACGCAGTATTTT
TRBD2	-	16	TRBV9	TRBJ2-1	CASSFPGLAERNEQFF	TGTGCCAGCAGCTTTCCGGGACTAGCGGAAAGGAATGAGCAGTTCTTC
-	-	11	TRBV5-6	TRBJ2-1	CASSLGNEQFF	TGTGCCAGCAGCTTGGGGAATGAGCAGTTCTTC
-	-	13	TRBV19	TRBJ1-1	CASSIGSYTEAFF	TGTGCCAGTAGTATCGGCAGCTACACTGAAGCTTTCTTT
-	-	14	TRBV27	TRBJ2-3	CASSFDSYTDTQYF	TGTGCCAGCAGTTTTGACAGTTACACAGATACGCAGTATTTT
TRBD1	-	15	TRBV7-3	TRBJ2-7	CASSPFPGQDYEQYF	TGTGCCAGCAGCCCGTTTCCGGGACAGGACTACGAGCAGTACTTC
TRBD2	-	16	TRBV6-5	TRBJ2-5	CASSYSRTSGEETQYF	TGTGCCAGCAGTTACTCGAGGACTAGCGGGGAAGAGACCCAGTACTTC
-	once	12	TRBV27	TRBJ2-2	CASSLNTGELFF	TGTGCCAGCAGTTTGAACACCGGGGAGCTGTTTTTT
-	-	16	TRBV19	TRBJ2-3	CASSITHPTSTDTQYF	TGTGCCAGTAGTATAACCCATCCGACTAGCACAGATACGCAGTATTTT
-	few	15	TRBV19	TRBJ1-4	CASSIGGTTNEKLFF	TGTGCCAGTAGTATAGGGGGTACAACTAATGAAAAACTGTTTTTT
TRBD1	-	15	TRBV12-5	TRBJ2-1	CASALGQAPYNEQFF	TGTGCTAGTGCCTTGGGACAGGCACCCTACAATGAGCAGTTCTTC
-	-	14	TRBV6-4	TRBJ2-1	CASSDSPGYNEQFF	TGTGCCAGCAGTGACTCGCCCGGATACAATGAGCAGTTCTTC
-	few	11	TRBV10-3	TRBJ1-1	CAIRGATEAFF	TGTGCCATCAGGGGGGCCACTGAAGCTTTCTTT
-	-	13	TRBV2	TRBJ1-1	CASTQEQWDEAFF	TGTGCCAGCACACAGGAGCAGTGGGATGAAGCTTTCTTT
TRBD2	-	18	TRBV9	TRBJ2-3	CASSVDGGGLAGTDTQYF	TGTGCCAGCAGCGTAGACGGAGGGGGACTAGCGGGCACAGATACGCAGTATTTT
TRBD1	-	14	TRBV19	TRBJ1-2	CASSPPGTAYGYTF	TGTGCCAGTAGCCCGCCCGGGACAGCCTATGGCTACACCTTC
-	-	12	TRBV19	TRBJ1-2	CASVGGYKGYTF	TGTGCCAGTGTTGGGGGCTACAAGGGCTACACCTTC
-	-	9	TRBV10-1	TRBJ2-3	CASKDTQYF	TGCGCCAGCAAGGATACGCAGTATTTT
TRBD1	-	14	TRBV6-1	TRBJ2-7	CASSGTGQAYEQYF	TGTGCCAGCAGTGGCACGGGACAGGCCTACGAGCAGTACTTC
-	-	11	TRBV2	TRBJ2-2	CAIQGPGELFF	TGTGCCATACAGGGTCCCGGGGAGCTGTTTTTT
-	-	17	TRBV5-1	TRBJ2-6	CASSLDVRGYGANVLTF	TGCGCCAGCAGCTTGGACGTGAGGGGTTACGGGGCCAACGTCCTGACTTTC
TRBD2	-	14	TRBV5-1	TRBJ2-5	CASRGQAGVETQYF	TGCGCCAGCAGAGGCCAAGCGGGGGTGGAGACCCAGTACTTC
-	once	16	TRBV4-1	TRBJ2-1	CASSPPFRDRRNEQFF	TGCGCCAGCAGCCCCCCTTTTCGAGACCGTAGGAATGAGCAGTTCTTC
-	-	15	TRBV7-6	TRBJ1-2	CASSLEGGEGYGYTF	TGTGCCAGCAGCTTAGAAGGGGGTGAAGGCTATGGCTACACCTTC